This TCR beta chain was obtained from a study of cytomegalovirus exposure and HLA in healthy donors. Regarding the study as a whole: The authors listed 150 or so TCR beta chains as cytomegalovirus-associated.

Trimming left V 0 bases short and J 0 bases short, with 6 bases between. CDR1 and CDR2 (germline): LNHNV, YYDKDF (reference sequence). CDR3 length: 14 amino acids. Sequencing used immunoSEQ multiplex PCR; TCRdb keeps in-frame clones, though not all of them. The data show 260,000 or so clones, less than 95% seen once. Remarks on this clone: As yet, its antigen is unknown.

The donors were in the roughly 110-subject validation cohort, distinct from the roughly 720-subject first cohort. The TCR comes from a woman in her twenties or thirties in good health and CMV-seronegative. Sequencing was carried out using PBMCs. The gene calls are TRBV15 and TRBJ2-7; no clear D. The CDR3 DNA reads as TGTGCCACCAGCAGAGATGCGAGCTCCTACGAGCAGTACTTC. This sequence encodes CATSRDASSYEQYF.